This TCR beta chain was identified during a study of radiation and T cells in renal cell carcinoma. The protocol was immunoSEQ multiplex PCR, while the TCRdb copy is restricted to in-frame clones and leaves out a portion. The sample holds about 140,000 clones, roughly 90% seen once. Sample time point: blood 4 weeks post-SBRT, at nephrectomy. Specified treatment: 15 Gy SBRT to primary tumor, nephrectomy 4 weeks later. The length of the CDR3 is 16 residues. V lost 3 bases to trimming and J lost 2 bases; unmatched junction nucleotides: 8. CDR1 LNHDA and CDR2 SQIVND come from the germline V gene (reference sequence).

The chain is built from TRBV19 and TRBJ1-2; 8 bases line up with TRBD1. Sequencing used blood, obtained from a patient whose treatment included radiotherapy and nephrectomy. This TCR derives from a woman in her forties or fifties with renal cell carcinoma. The CDR3 is CASSIWTGNENYGYTF. The CDR3 DNA follows: TGTGCCAGTAGTATCTGGACAGGGAACGAAAACTATGGCTACACCTTC.